The 19 T cell receptor beta chains reported below all come from one sample, sequenced in a study of human CD8 memory T cell subsets (dated by TCRdb to 2018 to 2021). A Human TCR Profiling Kit was used to prepare UMI-labeled 5' RACE TCRbeta libraries. The reads, reprocessed by TCRdb, yield one row per CDR3 protein sequence and no DNA. The table for this sample lists 9,500 to 12,000 distinct CDR3 sequences. The biggest ten clones account for 15% to 18% of the sample. Input material: CD8+ T cells from PBMCs. These receptors all stem from a human donor in good health.

This chain connects TRBV4-1 to TRBJ2-7. Germline V lookup: CDR1 MGHRA, CDR2 YSYEKL. There are 14 residues in the CDR3. CDR3 in amino acids: CASSQEFAGSEQYF.

V and J are TRBV7-2 and TRBJ2-5; the D call of TRBD2 rests on TCRdb alone, since no DNA is present to check it. This CDR3 has 14 amino acids. Germline CDR1 is SGHTA and CDR2 is FQGNSA. CDR3 amino acids: CASGYGEGYGTQYF.

V gene TRBV12-3 or TRBV12-4 combines with J gene TRBJ2-1. There are 13 residues in the CDR3. The CDR3 sequence is CASSLRLGTEQFF.

This sequence joins TRBV7-2 and TRBJ1-5. Germline-derived CDR1 and CDR2 are SGHTA and FQGNSA. CDR3 size: 15 residues. CDR3 protein: CASSSRVAGNQPQHF.

This chain connects TRBV7-8 to TRBJ1-5. CDR3 length equals 15 residues. The V gene's germline CDR1 is SGHVS and CDR2 FQNEAQ. CDR3 loop: CASSRGGPEGQPQHF. Using reference TRBV7-8 and TRBJ1-5 for the parts outside the CDR3, the full variable domain is GAGVSQSPRYKVAKRGQDVALRCDPISGHVSLFWYQQALGQGPEFLTYFQNEAQLDKSGLPSDRFFAERPEGSVSTLKIQRTQQEDSAVYLCASSRGGPEGQPQHFGDGTRLSIL.

The gene calls are TRBV7-3 and TRBJ1-3; the TRBD1 assignment by TCRdb is unverifiable without DNA. Germline CDR1 SGHTA, CDR2 FQGTGA. The CDR3 consists of 14 residues. This chain's CDR3 is CASSRGGSGNTIYF. Drawing the rest from reference TRBV7-3 and TRBJ1-3, the complete variable domain is GAGVSQTPSNKVTEKGKYVELRCDPISGHTALYWYRQSLGQGPEFLIYFQGTGAADDSGLPNDRFFAVRPEGSVSTLKIQRTERGDSAVYLCASSRGGSGNTIYFGEGSWLTVV.

J is TRBJ2-7 and V is TRBV28. CDR1 is MDHEN, CDR2 SYDVKM, per germline. The CDR3 consists of 13 residues. The CDR3 sequence: CASSLDEDYEQYF.

The chain carries TRBV3-1 and TRBJ2-5; TCRdb proposes TRBD1, but this gene call is untestable without DNA. The germline V gene encodes CDR1 LGHDT and CDR2 YNNKEL (reference sequence). The CDR3 totals 15 residues. CDR3 in amino acids: CASSPPVGTQETQYF.

This clonotype registers medium-sized by frequency. The chain carries TRBV7-9 and TRBJ2-7; TCRdb calls TRBD1, which cannot be checked without DNA. The CDR3 is 15 amino acids. The germline V gene has CDR1 SEHNR and CDR2 FQNEAQ (reference sequence). CDR3 residues: CASSFPDRSRDEQYF.

The chain recombines TRBV3-1 with TRBJ1-1; absent DNA, TCRdb's TRBD1 call cannot be checked. The CDR3 is made up of 15 amino acids. Per the germline V gene, CDR1 is LGHDT and CDR2 is YNNKEL (reference sequence). The CDR3 here is CASSQGTGWDTEAFF.

Judged by frequency, this clonotype is medium-sized. CDR3 region: CASSFGTGDAYEQYF. V and J are TRBV28 and TRBJ2-7; without DNA, the TCRdb call of TRBD1 cannot be checked. CDR1 is MDHEN and CDR2 is SYDVKM in the germline V gene. This CDR3 contains 15 residues.

This rearrangement joins TRBV5-1 to TRBJ2-7; TCRdb names TRBD1, which stays unverified in the absence of DNA. Germline lookup yields CDR1 SGHRS and CDR2 YFSETQ. The CDR3 runs 14 residues. The CDR3 here is CASSLGQGQYEQYF.

By frequency, this clonotype registers medium-sized. This rearrangement joins TRBV28 to TRBJ1-5; TCRdb proposes TRBD1, but this gene call is untestable without DNA. This CDR3 has 15 amino acids. The germline V gene encodes CDR1 MDHEN and CDR2 SYDVKM. The CDR3: CASSPFRDEEQPQHF.

This clonotype is identified as medium-sized from frequency. The J gene is TRBJ2-1, the V gene TRBV4-2. Looked up from germline, CDR1 is LGHNA and CDR2 is YNFKEQ. This CDR3 has 12 residues. The CDR3 spells CASSHRDNEQFF.

This clonotype ranks as medium-sized in terms of frequency. The chain joins TRBV7-3 to TRBJ1-5. Germline V lookup: CDR1 SGHTA, CDR2 FQGTGA. CDR3 length: 13 amino acids. CDR3 sequence reads: CASSMDRNQPQHF. The full variable domain, in which reference TRBV7-3 and TRBJ1-5 provide the parts outside the CDR3, is GAGVSQTPSNKVTEKGKYVELRCDPISGHTALYWYRQSLGQGPEFLIYFQGTGAADDSGLPNDRFFAVRPEGSVSTLKIQRTERGDSAVYLCASSMDRNQPQHFGDGTRLSIL.

The CDR3 region is CASSLRLAGVGNEQFF. This chain joins TRBV5-1 and TRBJ2-1; absent DNA, TCRdb's TRBD2 call cannot be checked. CDR3 size: 16 residues. Germline CDR1 and CDR2: SGHRS and YFSETQ.

This chain joins TRBV25-1 and TRBJ2-5; TCRdb designates TRBD2, a call that cannot be tested without DNA. In germline, CDR1 is MGHDK, CDR2 SYGVNS. The CDR3 sequence is 15 residues long. CDR3 amino acids: CASKGPWQLQETQYF.

Its frequency marks this clonotype as medium-sized (0.01 to 0.1%). This rearrangement joins TRBV4-1 to TRBJ2-5; TCRdb selects TRBD1, and the lack of DNA leaves this call unchecked. The CDR3 extends over 13 amino acids. Germline CDR1 and CDR2: MGHRA and YSYEKL. This CDR3 is CASSVWGGETQYF.

The V call is TRBV6-6, the J call TRBJ2-7; the TCRdb D gene call, TRBD1, has no DNA to confirm it. Germline values: CDR1 MNHNY, CDR2 SVGAGI (reference sequence). The CDR3 contains 16 residues. This chain's CDR3 is CASSYSQVLEGYEQYF.